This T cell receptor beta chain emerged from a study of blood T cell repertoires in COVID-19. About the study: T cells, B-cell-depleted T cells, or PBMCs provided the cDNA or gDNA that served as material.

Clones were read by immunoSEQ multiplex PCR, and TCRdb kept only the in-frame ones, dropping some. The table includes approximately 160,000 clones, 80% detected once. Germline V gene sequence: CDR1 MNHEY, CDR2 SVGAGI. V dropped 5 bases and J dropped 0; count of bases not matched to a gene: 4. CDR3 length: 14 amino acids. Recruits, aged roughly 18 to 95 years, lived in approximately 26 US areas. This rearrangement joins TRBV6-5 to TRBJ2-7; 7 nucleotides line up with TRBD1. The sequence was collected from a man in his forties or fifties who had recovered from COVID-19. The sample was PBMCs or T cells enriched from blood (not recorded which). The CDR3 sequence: CASSPGGLSYEQYV. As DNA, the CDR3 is TGTGCCAGCAGTCCAGGGGGTCTCTCCTACGAGCAGTACGTC.